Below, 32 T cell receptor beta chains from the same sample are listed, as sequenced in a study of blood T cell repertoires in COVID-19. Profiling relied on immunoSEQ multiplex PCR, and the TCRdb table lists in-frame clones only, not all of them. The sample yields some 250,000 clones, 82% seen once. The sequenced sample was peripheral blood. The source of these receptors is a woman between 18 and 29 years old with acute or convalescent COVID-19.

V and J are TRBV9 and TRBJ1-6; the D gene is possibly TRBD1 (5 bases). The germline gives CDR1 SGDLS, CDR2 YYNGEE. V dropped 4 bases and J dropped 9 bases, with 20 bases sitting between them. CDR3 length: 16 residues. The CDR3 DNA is TGTGCCAGCAGCCCATTCGGGGGGGGGTCGGGTTCACCCCTCCACTTT. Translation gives CASSPFGGGSGSPLHF.

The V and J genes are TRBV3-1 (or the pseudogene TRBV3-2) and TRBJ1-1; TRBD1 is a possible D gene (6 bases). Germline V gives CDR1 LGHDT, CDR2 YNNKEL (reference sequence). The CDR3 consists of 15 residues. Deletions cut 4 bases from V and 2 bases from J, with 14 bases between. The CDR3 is CASSRRAQGNTEAFF. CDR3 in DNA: TGTGCCAGCAGCCGGCGGGCACAGGGTAACACTGAAGCTTTCTTT.

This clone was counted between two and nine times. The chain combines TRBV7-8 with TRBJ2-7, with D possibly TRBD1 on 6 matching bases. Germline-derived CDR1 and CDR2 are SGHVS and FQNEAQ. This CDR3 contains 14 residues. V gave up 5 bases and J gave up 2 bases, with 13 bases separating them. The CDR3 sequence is CASSHRQVAYEQYF. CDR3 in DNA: TGTGCCAGCAGCCATAGACAGGTAGCCTACGAGCAGTACTTC.

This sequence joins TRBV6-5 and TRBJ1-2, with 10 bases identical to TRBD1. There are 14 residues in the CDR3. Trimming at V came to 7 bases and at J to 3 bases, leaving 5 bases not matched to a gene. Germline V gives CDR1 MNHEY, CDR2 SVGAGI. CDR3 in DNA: TGTGCCAGCAACTTCGGGACAGGGGACTATGGCTACACCTTC. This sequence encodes CASNFGTGDYGYTF.

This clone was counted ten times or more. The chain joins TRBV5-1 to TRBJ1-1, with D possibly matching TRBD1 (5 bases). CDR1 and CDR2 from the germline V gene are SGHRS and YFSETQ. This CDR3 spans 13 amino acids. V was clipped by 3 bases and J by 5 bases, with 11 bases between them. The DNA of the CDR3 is TGCGCCAGCAGCTATGCGGGGGGGACTGAAGCTTTCTTT. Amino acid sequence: CASSYAGGTEAFF. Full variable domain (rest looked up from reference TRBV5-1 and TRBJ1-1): KAGVTQTPRYLIKTRGQQVTLSCSPISGHRSVSWYQQTPGQGLQFLFEYFSETQRNKGNFPGRFSGRQFSNSRSEMNVSTLELGDSALYLCASSYAGGTEAFFGQGTRLTVV.

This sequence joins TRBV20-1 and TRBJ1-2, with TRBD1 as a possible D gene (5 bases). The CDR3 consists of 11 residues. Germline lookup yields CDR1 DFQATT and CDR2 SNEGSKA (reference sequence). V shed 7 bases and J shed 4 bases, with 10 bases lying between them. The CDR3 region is CSGWGVYGYTF. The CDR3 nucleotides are TGCAGTGGATGGGGGGTCTATGGCTACACCTTC.

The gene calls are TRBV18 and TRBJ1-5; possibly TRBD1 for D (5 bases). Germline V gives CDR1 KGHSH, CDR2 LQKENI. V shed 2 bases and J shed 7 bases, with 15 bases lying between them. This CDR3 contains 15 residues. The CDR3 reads CASSPFAQGVQPQHF. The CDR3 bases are TGTGCCAGCTCACCATTTGCCCAGGGTGTACAGCCCCAGCATTTT.

DNA of the CDR3: TGTGCCATCAGTGTAGGGGCGGGAGTGGAAGAGACCCAGTACTTC. Residues: CAISVGAGVEETQYF. The chain employs TRBV10-3 and TRBJ2-5; 7 bases are a match to TRBD2. The CDR3 covers 15 residues. Germline V gene data show CDR1 as ENHRY and CDR2 as SYGVKD. V shed 4 bases, J shed 3 bases, and the junction held 8 bases outside the gene matches.

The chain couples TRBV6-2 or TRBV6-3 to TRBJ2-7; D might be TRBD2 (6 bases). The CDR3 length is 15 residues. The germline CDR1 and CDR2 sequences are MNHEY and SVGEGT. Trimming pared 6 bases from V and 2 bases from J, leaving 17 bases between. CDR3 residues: CASSPNGGVAYEQYF. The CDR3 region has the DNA TGTGCCAGCAGCCCGAACGGGGGAGTGGCCTACGAGCAGTACTTC.

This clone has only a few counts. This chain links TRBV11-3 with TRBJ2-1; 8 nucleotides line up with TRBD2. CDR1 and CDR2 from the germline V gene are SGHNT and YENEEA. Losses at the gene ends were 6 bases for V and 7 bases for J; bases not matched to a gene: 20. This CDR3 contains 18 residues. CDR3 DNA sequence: TGTGCCAGCAGTTTATCCCAGAGCGGGAGCTATCGGGTAAATGAGCAGTTCTTC. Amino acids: CASSLSQSGSYRVNEQFF.

The CDR3 nucleotides read TGTGCCAGCAGCTCGAGGGGGCAGGGAACTGGGGCCAACGTCCTGACTTTC. Protein: CASSSRGQGTGANVLTF. The chain carries TRBV11-3 and TRBJ2-6; 7 nucleotides line up with TRBD1. V lost 4 bases and J lost 2; bases outside the gene matches: 8. Germline CDR1 is SGHNT and CDR2 is YENEEA. CDR3 size: 17 residues. Variable domain in full (rest from reference TRBV11-3 and TRBJ2-6): EAGVVQSPRYKIIEKKQPVAFWCNPISGHNTLYWYLQNLGQGPELLIRYENEEAVDDSQLPKDRFSAERLKGVDSTLKIQPAELGDSAVYLCASSSRGQGTGANVLTFGAGSRLTVL.

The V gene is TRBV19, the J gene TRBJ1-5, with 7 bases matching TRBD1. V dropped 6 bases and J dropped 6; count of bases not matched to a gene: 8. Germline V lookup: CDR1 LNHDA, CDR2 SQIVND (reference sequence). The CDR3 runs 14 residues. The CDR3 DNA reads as TGTGCCAGTAGCCATACAGGGGAAGGTCAGCCCCAGCATTTT. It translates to CASSHTGEGQPQHF.

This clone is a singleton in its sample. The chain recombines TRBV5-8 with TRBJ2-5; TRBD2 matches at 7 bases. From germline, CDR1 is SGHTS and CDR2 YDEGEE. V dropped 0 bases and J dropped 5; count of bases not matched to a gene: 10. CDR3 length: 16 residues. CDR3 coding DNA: TGTGCCAGCAGCTTGGCCCCGGGAGGTGGTATGGAGACCCAGTACTTC. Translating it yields CASSLAPGGGMETQYF.

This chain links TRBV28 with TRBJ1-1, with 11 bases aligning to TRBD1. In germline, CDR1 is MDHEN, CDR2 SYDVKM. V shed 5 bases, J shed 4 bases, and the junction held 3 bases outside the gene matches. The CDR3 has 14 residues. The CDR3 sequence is CASSGQGAGTEAFF. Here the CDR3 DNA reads TGTGCCAGCAGTGGACAGGGGGCTGGCACTGAAGCTTTCTTT.

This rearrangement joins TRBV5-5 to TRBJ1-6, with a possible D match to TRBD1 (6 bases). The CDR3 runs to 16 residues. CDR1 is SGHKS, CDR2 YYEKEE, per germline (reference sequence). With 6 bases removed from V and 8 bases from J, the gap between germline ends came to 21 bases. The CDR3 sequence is CASTAPQQGRHSPLHF. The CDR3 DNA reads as TGTGCCAGCACCGCCCCACAACAGGGTAGGCATTCACCCCTCCACTTT.

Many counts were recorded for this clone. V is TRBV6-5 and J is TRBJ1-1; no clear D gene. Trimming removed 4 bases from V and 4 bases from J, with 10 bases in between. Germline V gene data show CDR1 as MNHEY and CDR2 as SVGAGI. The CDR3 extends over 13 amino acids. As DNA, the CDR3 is TGTGCCAGCAGTTCCTCAGGAGGCACTGAAGCTTTCTTT. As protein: CASSSSGGTEAFF.

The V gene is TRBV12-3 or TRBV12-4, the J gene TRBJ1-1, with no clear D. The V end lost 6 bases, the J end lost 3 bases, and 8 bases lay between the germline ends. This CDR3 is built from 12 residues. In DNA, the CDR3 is TGTGCCAGCAGGGTGGCGGACACTGAAGCTTTCTTT. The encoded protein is CASRVADTEAFF.

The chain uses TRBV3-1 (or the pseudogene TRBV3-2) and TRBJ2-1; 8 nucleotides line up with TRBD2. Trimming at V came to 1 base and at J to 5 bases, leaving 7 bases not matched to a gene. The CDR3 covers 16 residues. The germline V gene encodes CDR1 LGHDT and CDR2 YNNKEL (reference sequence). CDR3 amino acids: CASSQVWSGGNNEQFF. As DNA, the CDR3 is TGTGCCAGCAGCCAAGTTTGGTCGGGAGGGAACAATGAGCAGTTCTTC.

CDR3 sequence (DNA): TGTGCCAGCTCACCATCGCCCAGAAACTATGGCTACACCTTC. Its translation is CASSPSPRNYGYTF. This chain joins TRBV18 and TRBJ1-2; D is unresolved. Trimming took 2 bases from V and 2 from J, leaving 9 bases between them. The germline V gene encodes CDR1 KGHSH and CDR2 LQKENI. The CDR3 runs 14 residues.

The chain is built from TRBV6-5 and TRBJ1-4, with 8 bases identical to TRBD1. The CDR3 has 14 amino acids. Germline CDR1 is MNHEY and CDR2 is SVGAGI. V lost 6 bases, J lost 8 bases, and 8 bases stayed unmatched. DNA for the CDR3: TGTGCCAGCAGGATCGACAGGGGCGGAGAAAAACTGTTTTTT. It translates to CASRIDRGGEKLFF.

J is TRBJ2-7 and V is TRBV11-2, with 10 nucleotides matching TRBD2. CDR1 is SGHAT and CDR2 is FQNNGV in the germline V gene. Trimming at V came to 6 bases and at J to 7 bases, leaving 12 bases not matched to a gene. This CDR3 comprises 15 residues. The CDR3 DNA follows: TGTGCCAGCAGGCCTAGCGGGAGCCGCTCGGGAGAGCAGTACTTC. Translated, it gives CASRPSGSRSGEQYF.

CDR3 residues: CASSLMTAGYNEQFF. The CDR3, as DNA: TGTGCCAGCAGCTTGATGACAGCGGGCTACAATGAGCAGTTCTTC. V is TRBV5-4 and J is TRBJ2-1; possibly TRBD2 for D (6 bases). V gave up 1 base and J gave up 3 bases, with 11 bases separating them. Germline CDR1 is SGHNT and CDR2 is YYREEE (reference sequence). This CDR3 region has 15 residues. The full variable domain, its missing parts supplied by reference TRBV5-4 and TRBJ2-1, is ETGVTQSPTHLIKTRGQQVTLRCSSQSGHNTVSWYQQALGQGPQFIFQYYREEENGRGNFPPRFSGLQFPNYSSELNVNALELDDSALYLCASSLMTAGYNEQFFGPGTRLTVL.

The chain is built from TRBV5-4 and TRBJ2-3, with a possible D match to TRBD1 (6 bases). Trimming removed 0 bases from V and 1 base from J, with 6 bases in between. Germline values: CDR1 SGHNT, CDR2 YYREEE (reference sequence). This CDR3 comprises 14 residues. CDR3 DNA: TGTGCCAGCAGCTTGGAGGGGGGCACAGATACGCAGTATTTT. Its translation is CASSLEGGTDTQYF.

The CDR3 DNA reads TGCAGCGTCCCAGGGGGCTACAATGAGCAGTTCTTC. This sequence encodes CSVPGGYNEQFF. The V call is TRBV29-1, the J call TRBJ2-1, with 7 nucleotides matching TRBD1. Germline CDR1 reads SQVTM; CDR2 reads ANQGSEA. CDR3 length: 12 amino acids. Germline trimming cut 6 bases from V and 3 bases from J; bases unmatched to any gene: 2.

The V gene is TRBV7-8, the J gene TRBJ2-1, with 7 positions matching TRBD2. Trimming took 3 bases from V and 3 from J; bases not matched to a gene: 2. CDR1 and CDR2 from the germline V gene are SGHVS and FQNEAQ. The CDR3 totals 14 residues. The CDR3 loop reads CASSLTSYYNEQFF. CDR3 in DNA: TGTGCCAGCAGCTTGACTAGCTACTACAATGAGCAGTTCTTC.

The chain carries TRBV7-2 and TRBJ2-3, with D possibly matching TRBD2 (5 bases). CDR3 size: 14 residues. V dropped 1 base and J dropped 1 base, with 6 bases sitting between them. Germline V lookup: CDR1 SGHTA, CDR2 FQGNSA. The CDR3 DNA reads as TGTGCCAGCAGCTTAGTCGGGGGCACAGATACGCAGTATTTT. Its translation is CASSLVGGTDTQYF.

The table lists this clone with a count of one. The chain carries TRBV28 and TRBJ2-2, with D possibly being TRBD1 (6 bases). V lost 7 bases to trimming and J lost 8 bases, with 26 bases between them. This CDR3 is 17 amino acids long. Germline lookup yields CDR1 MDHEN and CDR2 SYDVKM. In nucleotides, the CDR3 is TGTGCCAGCATCCCCCGCCACGGGACACTTGAGCTAGGGGAGCTGTTTTTT. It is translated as CASIPRHGTLELGELFF. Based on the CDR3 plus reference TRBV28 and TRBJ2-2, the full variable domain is DVKVTQSSRYLVKRTGEKVFLECVQDMDHENMFWYRQDPGLGLRLIYFSYDVKMKEKGDIPEGYSVSREKKERFSLILESASTNQTSMYLCASIPRHGTLELGELFFGEGSRLTVL.

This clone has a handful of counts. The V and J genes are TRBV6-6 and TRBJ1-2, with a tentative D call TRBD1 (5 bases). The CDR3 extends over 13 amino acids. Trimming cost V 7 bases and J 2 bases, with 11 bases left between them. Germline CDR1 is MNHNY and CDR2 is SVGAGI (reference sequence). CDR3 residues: CASIGTANYGYTF. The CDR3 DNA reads TGTGCCAGCATTGGGACTGCCAACTATGGCTACACCTTC.

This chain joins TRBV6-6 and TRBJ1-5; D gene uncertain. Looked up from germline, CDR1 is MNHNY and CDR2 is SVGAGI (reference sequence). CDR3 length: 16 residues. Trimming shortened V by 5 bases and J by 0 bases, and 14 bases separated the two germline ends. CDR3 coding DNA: TGTGCCAGCAGTCGCGAGGTAGCCTATAGCAATCAGCCCCAGCATTTT. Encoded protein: CASSREVAYSNQPQHF.

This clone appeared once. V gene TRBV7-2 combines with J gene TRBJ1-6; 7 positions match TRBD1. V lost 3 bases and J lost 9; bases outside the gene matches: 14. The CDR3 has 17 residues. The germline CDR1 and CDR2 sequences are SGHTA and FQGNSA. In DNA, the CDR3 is TGTGCCAGCAGCTTTTATCGCGAGAGGGGGCGGGTTTCACCCCTCCACTTT. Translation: CASSFYRERGRVSPLHF.

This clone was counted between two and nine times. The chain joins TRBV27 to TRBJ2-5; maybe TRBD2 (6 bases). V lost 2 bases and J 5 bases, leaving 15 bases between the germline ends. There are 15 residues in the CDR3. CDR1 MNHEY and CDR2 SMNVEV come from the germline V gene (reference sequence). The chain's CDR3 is CASSLGTSLLETQYF. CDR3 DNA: TGTGCCAGCAGTTTAGGGACTTCCCTACTGGAGACCCAGTACTTC.

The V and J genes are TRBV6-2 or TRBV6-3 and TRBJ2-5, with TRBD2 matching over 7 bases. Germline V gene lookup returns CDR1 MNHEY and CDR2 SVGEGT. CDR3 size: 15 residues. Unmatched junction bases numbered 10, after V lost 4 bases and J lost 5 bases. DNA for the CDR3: TGTGCCAGCAGTTCAGGAGCGGGGAACGGGGAGACCCAGTACTTC. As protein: CASSSGAGNGETQYF.